This T cell receptor beta chain emerged from a study of cytomegalovirus exposure and HLA in healthy donors. Points from the study as a whole: Compared with the roughly 700-donor mean, an Asian-associated ancestry cluster reportedly had fewer N-insertions, according to a later analysis.

Primers included in the PCR were 60 Vbeta and 13 Jbeta primers. Assay used: immunoSEQ multiplex PCR; TCRdb lists only in-frame clones, some missing. The sample comprises about 170,000 clones, approximately 76% of which are singletons, and about 5.4% rests with the top ten. Turning to this clone: Its antigen remains unidentified.

The CDR3 has 14 residues. With 6 bases removed from V and 6 bases from J, the gap between germline ends came to 17 bases. Germline loops: CDR1 MNHNS, CDR2 SASEGT. The clonotype was recovered from a woman in her late teens or twenties in good health and CMV-seropositive. Sequencing was carried out using PBMCs. The V call is TRBV6-1, the J call TRBJ2-5; D perhaps matches TRBD2 (7 bases). CDR3 loop: CASRWRGGLKTQYF. The CDR3 nucleotides read TGTGCCAGCAGGTGGAGGGGGGGCCTCAAGACCCAGTACTTC.